This TCR beta chain was identified in a study of blood T cells in healthy people across ages. Findings and limits, study-wide: No one knew whether donors had CMV, which possibly confounded expanded clonotype changes. Age showed a roughly linear inverse relationship with TCR beta diversity per million T cells. PBMC samples, being unsorted, prevented any conclusive comparison of naive and antigen-experienced cells.

This CDR3 region has 15 residues. Per germline, CDR1 MNHEY and CDR2 SVGEGT. Deletions cut 0 bases from V and 2 bases from J, with 10 bases between. The second PCR ran about 6 to 12 cycles with a sample-barcoded 5' primer and J-beta primers. Each cDNA molecule was tagged by a template-switch adaptor that had 12 random nucleotides. TCRdb itself ran the 5' RACE reads through MiXCR, one entry per CDR3 protein. Found here are 1.5 million to 2 million distinct CDR3 sequences, just under 50% of them singletons; the top ten hold approximately 2.1%. This clonotype occurred a few times. Its target is unknown. The sequence came from a woman between 35 and 50 years old in good health. The chain has TRBV6-2 or TRBV6-3 and TRBJ1-2; D is uncertain. The sample consisted of blood. CDR3: CASSYSPWSNYGYTF. CDR3 bases: TGTGCCAGCAGTTACTCTCCGTGGAGCAACTATGGCTACACCTTC.